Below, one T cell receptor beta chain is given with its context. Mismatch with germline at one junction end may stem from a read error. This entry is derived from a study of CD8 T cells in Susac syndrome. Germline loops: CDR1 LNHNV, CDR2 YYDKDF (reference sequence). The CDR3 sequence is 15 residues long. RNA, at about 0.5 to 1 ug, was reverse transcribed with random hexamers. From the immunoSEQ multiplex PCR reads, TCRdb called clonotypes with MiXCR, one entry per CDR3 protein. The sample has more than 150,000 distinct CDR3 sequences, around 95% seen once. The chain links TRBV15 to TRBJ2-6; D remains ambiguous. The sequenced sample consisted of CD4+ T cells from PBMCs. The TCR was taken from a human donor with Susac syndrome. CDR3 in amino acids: CATRSGSSAANVLTF. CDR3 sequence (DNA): TGTGCCACCAGATCTGGTAGCTCTGCGGCCAACGTCCTGACTTTC. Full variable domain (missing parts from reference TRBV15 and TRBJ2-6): DAMVIQNPRYQVTQFGKPVTLSCSQTLNHNVMYWYQQKSSQAPKLLFHYYDKDFNNEADTPDNFQSRRPNTSFCFLDIRSPGLGDTAMYLCATRSGSSAANVLTFGAGSRLTVL.